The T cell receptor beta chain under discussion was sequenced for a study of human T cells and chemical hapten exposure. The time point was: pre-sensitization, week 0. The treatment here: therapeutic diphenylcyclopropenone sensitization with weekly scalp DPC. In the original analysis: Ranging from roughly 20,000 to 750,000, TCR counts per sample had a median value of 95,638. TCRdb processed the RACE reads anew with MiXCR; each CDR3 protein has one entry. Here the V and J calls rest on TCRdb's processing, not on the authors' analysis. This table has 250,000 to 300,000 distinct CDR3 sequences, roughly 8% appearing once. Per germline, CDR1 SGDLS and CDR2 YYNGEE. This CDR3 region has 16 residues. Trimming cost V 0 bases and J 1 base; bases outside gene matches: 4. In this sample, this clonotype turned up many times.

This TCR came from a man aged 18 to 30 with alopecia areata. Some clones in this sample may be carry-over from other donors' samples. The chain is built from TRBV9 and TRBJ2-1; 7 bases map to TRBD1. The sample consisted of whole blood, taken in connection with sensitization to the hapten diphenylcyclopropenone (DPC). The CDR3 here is CASSVVGTESYNEQFF. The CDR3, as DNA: TGTGCCAGCAGCGTAGTCGGGACAGAATCCTACAATGAGCAGTTCTTC.